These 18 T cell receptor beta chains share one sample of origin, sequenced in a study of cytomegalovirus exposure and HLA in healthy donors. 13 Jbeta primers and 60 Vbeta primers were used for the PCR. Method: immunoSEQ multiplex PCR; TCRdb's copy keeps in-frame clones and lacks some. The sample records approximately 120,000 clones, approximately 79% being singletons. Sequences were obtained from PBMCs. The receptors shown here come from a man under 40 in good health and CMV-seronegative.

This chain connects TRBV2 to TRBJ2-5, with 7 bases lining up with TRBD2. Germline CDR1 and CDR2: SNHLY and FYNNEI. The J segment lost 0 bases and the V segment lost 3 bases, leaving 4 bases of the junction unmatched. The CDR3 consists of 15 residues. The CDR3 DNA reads TGTGCCAGCAGTGATACCGGGGGGAACCAAGAGACCCAGTACTTC. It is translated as CASSDTGGNQETQYF.

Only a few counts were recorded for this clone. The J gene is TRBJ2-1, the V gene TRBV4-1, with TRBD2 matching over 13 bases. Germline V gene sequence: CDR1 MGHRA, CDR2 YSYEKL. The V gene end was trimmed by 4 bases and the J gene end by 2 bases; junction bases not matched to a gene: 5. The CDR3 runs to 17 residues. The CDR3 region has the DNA TGCGCCAGCAGCCGGACTAGCGGGGGATCCGCCTACAATGAGCAGTTCTTC. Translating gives CASSRTSGGSAYNEQFF.

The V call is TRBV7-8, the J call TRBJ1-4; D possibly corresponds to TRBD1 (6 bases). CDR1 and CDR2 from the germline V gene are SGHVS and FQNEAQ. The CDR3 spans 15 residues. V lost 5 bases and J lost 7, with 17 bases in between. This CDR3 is CASSLGMGAGEKLFF. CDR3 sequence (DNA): TGTGCCAGCAGCCTTGGGATGGGGGCAGGTGAAAAACTGTTTTTT.

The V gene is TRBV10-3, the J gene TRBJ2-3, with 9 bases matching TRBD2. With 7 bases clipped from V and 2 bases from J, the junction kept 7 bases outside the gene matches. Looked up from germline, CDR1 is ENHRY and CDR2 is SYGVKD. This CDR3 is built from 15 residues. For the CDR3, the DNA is TGTGCCATCATGGCAAGCGGGGGGCACACAGATACGCAGTATTTT. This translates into CAIMASGGHTDTQYF.

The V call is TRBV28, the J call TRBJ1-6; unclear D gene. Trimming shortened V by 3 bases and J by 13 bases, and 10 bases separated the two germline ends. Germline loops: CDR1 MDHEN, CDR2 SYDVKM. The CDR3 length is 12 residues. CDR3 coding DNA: TGTGCCAGCAGTTTGGGAGGTAGTCCCCTCCACTTT. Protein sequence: CASSLGGSPLHF.

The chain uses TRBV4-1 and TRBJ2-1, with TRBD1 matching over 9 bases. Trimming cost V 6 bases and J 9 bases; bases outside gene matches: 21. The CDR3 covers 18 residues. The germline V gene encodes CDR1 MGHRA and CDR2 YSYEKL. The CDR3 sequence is CASRPTRDRVARGGEQFF. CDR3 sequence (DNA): TGCGCCAGCAGACCTACCAGGGACAGGGTTGCCCGGGGCGGTGAGCAGTTCTTC.

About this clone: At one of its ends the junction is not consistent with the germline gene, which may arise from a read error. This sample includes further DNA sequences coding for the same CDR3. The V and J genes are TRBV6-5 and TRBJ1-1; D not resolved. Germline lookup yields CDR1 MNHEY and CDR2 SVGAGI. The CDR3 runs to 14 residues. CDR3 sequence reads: CARGDGRWNTEAFF. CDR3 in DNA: TGTGCCAGGGGAGATGGACGGTGGAACACTGAGGCTTTCTTT.

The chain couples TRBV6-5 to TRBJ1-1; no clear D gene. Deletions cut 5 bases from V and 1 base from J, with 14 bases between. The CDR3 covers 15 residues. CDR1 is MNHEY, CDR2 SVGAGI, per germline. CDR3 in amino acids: CASSGQVWANTEAFF. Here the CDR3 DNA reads TGTGCCAGCAGTGGTCAGGTCTGGGCGAACACTGAAGCTTTCTTT.

The CDR3 is CASSPGGGRVNTEAFF. The CDR3 coding sequence is TGTGCCAGCAGCCCCGGCGGGGGAAGGGTGAACACTGAAGCTTTCTTT. The chain couples TRBV7-2 to TRBJ1-1, with a possible D match to TRBD1 (5 bases). The V gene lost 5 bases and the J gene lost 0 bases, with 16 bases spanning the gap. This CDR3 comprises 16 residues. Per the germline V gene, CDR1 is SGHTA and CDR2 is FQGNSA.

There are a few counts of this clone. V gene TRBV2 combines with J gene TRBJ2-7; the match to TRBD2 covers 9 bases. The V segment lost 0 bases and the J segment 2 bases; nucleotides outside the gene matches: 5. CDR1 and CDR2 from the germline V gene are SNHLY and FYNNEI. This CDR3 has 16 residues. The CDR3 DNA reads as TGTGCCAGCAGTGAAGCGCTTGGCGGGGGGGCCTACGAGCAGTACTTC. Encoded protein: CASSEALGGGAYEQYF.

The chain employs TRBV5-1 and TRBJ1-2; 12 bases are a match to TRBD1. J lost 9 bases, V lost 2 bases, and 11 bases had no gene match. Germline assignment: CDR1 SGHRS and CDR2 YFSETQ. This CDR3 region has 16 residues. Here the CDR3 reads CASSFSAGTGGGSYTF. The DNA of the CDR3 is TGCGCCAGCAGCTTTTCCGCTGGGACAGGGGGCGGGAGCTACACCTTC.

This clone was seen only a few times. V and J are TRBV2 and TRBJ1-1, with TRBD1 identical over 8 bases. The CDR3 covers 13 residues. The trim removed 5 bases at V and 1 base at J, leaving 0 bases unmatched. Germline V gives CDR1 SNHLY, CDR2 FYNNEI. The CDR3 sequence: CASSQGANTEAFF. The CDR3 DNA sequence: TGTGCCAGCAGTCAGGGGGCGAACACTGAAGCTTTCTTT.

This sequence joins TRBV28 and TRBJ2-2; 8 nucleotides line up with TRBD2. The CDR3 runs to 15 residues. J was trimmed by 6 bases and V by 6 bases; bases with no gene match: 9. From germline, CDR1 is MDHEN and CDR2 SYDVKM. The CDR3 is CASRAPWTSSGELFF. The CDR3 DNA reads TGTGCCAGCAGGGCCCCGTGGACTAGCTCCGGGGAGCTGTTTTTT. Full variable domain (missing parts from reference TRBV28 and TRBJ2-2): DVKVTQSSRYLVKRTGEKVFLECVQDMDHENMFWYRQDPGLGLRLIYFSYDVKMKEKGDIPEGYSVSREKKERFSLILESASTNQTSMYLCASRAPWTSSGELFFGEGSRLTVL.

CDR3 sequence reads: CASSEGLGEKLFF. CDR3 nucleotides: TGTGCCAGCAGTGAAGGCCTCGGGGAAAAACTGTTTTTT. The chain links TRBV2 to TRBJ1-4, with no clear D. The germline V gene has CDR1 SNHLY and CDR2 FYNNEI. Trimming removed 1 base from V and 8 bases from J, with 8 bases in between. This CDR3 has 13 amino acids.

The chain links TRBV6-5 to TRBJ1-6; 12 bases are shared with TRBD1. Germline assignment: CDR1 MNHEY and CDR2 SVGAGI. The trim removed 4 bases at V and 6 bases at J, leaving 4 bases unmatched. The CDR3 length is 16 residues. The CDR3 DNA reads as TGTGCCAGCAGTTGGGGACAGGGGGCCGGTAATTCACCCCTCCACTTT. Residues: CASSWGQGAGNSPLHF.

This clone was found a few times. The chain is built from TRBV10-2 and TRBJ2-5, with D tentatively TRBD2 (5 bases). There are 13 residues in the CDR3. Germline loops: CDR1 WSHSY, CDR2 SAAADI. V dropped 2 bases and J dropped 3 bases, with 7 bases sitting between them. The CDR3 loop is CASSEQRKETQYF. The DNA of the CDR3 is TGCGCCAGCAGTGAGCAGCGGAAAGAGACCCAGTACTTC.

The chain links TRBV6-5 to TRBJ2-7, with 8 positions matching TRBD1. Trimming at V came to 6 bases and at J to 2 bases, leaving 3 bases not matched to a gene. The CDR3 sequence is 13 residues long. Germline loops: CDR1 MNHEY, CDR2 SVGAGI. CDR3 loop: CASSGTGTYEQYF. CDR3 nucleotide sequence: TGTGCCAGCAGCGGGACAGGCACCTACGAGCAGTACTTC.

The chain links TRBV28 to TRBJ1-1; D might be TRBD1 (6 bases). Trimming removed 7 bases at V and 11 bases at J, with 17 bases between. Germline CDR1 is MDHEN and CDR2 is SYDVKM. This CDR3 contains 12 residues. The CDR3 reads CASIKFGGGAFF. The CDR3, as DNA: TGTGCCAGCATTAAATTCGGGGGGGGCGCTTTCTTT.